The 8 T cell receptor beta chains presented below share a single source sample, sequenced in a study of response to subunit inactivated influenza vaccine. Each CDR3 protein gets one entry after TCRdb re-called the RT-PCR reads with MiXCR. The sample shows approximately 530,000 distinct CDR3 sequences, 6.5% to 8% of them seen only once. This specimen consisted of PBMCs from blood, obtained roughly 24 months after vaccination. These TCRs come from a man in his fifties or sixties who received an inactivated influenza vaccine.

In this sample, this clonotype turned up a few times. This chain connects TRBV30 to TRBJ1-6; D ambiguous. Germline CDR1 GTSNPN, CDR2 SVGIG (reference sequence). V lost 2 bases, J lost 10 bases, and 12 bases lay in between. This CDR3 spans 13 amino acids. In DNA form, the CDR3 reads TGTGCCTGGAGTCCTGGGCAGGAATCACCCCTCCACTTT. Protein product: CAWSPGQESPLHF.

This clonotype has more than one count but fewer than ten. The chain couples TRBV28 to TRBJ2-3; TRBD1 aligns across 7 bases. Germline CDR1 and CDR2: MDHEN and SYDVKM. CDR3 length: 18 residues. V shed 1 base, J shed 1 base, and the junction held 11 bases outside the gene matches. CDR3 residues: CASSLSLLGTEGTDTQYF. In DNA, the CDR3 is TGTGCCAGCAGTTTATCACTACTCGGGACAGAGGGCACAGATACGCAGTATTTT.

The chain recombines TRBV20-1 with TRBJ1-1; D is perhaps TRBD1 (6 bases). Per the germline V gene, CDR1 is DFQATT and CDR2 is SNEGSKA (reference sequence). The CDR3 contains 13 residues. V was shortened by 3 bases and J by 6 bases, with 14 bases between the two germline ends. In DNA form, the CDR3 reads TGCAGTGCTAGGGGGGACATGCTAGCTGAAGCTTTCTTT. Its translation is CSARGDMLAEAFF.

The CDR3 nucleotides read TGCGCCAGCAGCTCGGGACATGGGGCTTTCTATGAGCAGTTCTTC. Its protein product is CASSSGHGAFYEQFF. The rearrangement uses TRBV5-1 and TRBJ2-1, with TRBD1 as a possible D gene (6 bases). The germline V gene encodes CDR1 SGHRS and CDR2 YFSETQ. This CDR3 region has 15 residues. Trimming took off 3 bases at V and 8 bases at J, with 18 bases between the two ends.

This clonotype was found many times. This chain uses TRBV5-5 with TRBJ2-2; 7 positions match TRBD1. The germline V gene encodes CDR1 SGHKS and CDR2 YYEKEE (reference sequence). J lost 4 bases, V lost 0 bases, and 9 bases had no gene match. CDR3 length: 17 residues. CDR3 sequence reads: CASSLESEGAITGELFF. The CDR3 coding sequence is TGTGCCAGCAGCTTGGAATCAGAGGGGGCTATCACCGGGGAGCTGTTTTTT.

V gene TRBV12-3 or TRBV12-4 combines with J gene TRBJ1-5; 8 bases are a match to TRBD1. V trimming: 1 base; J trimming: 7 bases; junction bases outside the gene matches: 9. The CDR3 sequence is 16 residues long. The CDR3, as DNA: TGTGCCAGCAGTTTAGACTGGACAGGGAAGGGCCAGCCCCAGCATTTT. Its translation: CASSLDWTGKGQPQHF.

This clonotype has a count of ten or more. CDR3 sequence reads: CAISSDRIKTYEQYF. The CDR3 DNA is TGTGCCATCAGCTCGGACAGGATTAAAACCTACGAGCAGTACTTC. J is TRBJ2-7 and V is TRBV10-3; 7 nucleotides line up with TRBD1. The length of the CDR3 is 15 residues. Looked up from germline, CDR1 is ENHRY and CDR2 is SYGVKD. Trimming removed 6 bases from V and 2 bases from J; junction bases left unmatched: 10.

Ten or more counts support this clonotype. The CDR3 reads CASSLGTGATEAFF. Written as DNA, the CDR3 is TGTGCCAGCAGCTTAGGCACAGGTGCCACTGAAGCTTTCTTT. The rearrangement joins TRBV11-2 to TRBJ1-1; D is possibly TRBD1 (5 bases). The V gene's germline CDR1 is SGHAT and CDR2 FQNNGV. CDR3 length: 14 residues. V was shortened by 1 base and J by 4 bases, with 10 bases between the two germline ends.